Shown below are 7 T cell receptor beta chains from a single sample sequenced in a study of blood T cell repertoires in COVID-19. TCRdb keeps only in-frame clones here, not all; method: immunoSEQ multiplex PCR. Found here are hundreds of thousands of clones, just over 85% of them singletons; the top ten hold approximately 1.4%. The material sequenced was peripheral blood. The receptor source for this set is a woman aged 25-40 years with active or convalescent COVID-19.

This rearrangement joins TRBV4-1 to TRBJ2-1; the D gene is possibly TRBD2 (7 bases). Trimming removed 3 bases from V and 6 bases from J, with 18 bases in between. The CDR3 is 16 amino acids. Germline-derived CDR1 and CDR2 are MGHRA and YSYEKL. The CDR3 DNA sequence: TGCGCCAGCAGCCAGGGATGGGAGGGGGTCTTCAATGAGCAGTTCTTC. This codes for CASSQGWEGVFNEQFF.

The genes are TRBV7-9 and TRBJ1-4; D is uncertain. V was clipped by 4 bases and J by 6 bases, with 9 bases between them. There are 13 residues in the CDR3. In germline, CDR1 is SEHNR, CDR2 FQNEAQ (reference sequence). CDR3 in DNA: TGTGCCAGCAGCTACTTCGGTGATGAAAAACTGTTTTTT. It translates to CASSYFGDEKLFF.

The chain employs TRBV5-5 and TRBJ2-3; 9 bases line up with TRBD1. The CDR3 length is 15 residues. V was clipped by 1 base and J by 6 bases; unmatched bases: 6. CDR1 and CDR2 (germline): SGHKS, YYEKEE (reference sequence). The CDR3 reads CASSLLDRGTDTQYF. The CDR3 DNA reads as TGTGCCAGCAGCTTGTTGGACAGGGGAACGGATACGCAGTATTTT.

The chain carries TRBV2 and TRBJ2-7, with 12 bases that match TRBD2. CDR3 length: 16 residues. Per the germline V gene, CDR1 is SNHLY and CDR2 is FYNNEI. Trimming cost V 7 bases and J 0 bases; bases outside gene matches: 7. The CDR3 is CASIGTSGHPSYEQYF. The CDR3 DNA sequence: TGTGCCAGCATTGGGACTAGCGGGCATCCCTCCTACGAGCAGTACTTC.

This clone appeared a single time. CDR3 DNA: TGTGCCAGCTCGCGGGGTTACTCTGGAAACACCATATATTTT. It translates to CASSRGYSGNTIYF. This chain links TRBV27 with TRBJ1-3; no clear D. This CDR3 has 14 residues. V gave up 8 bases and J gave up 0 bases, with 11 bases separating them. Looked up from germline, CDR1 is MNHEY and CDR2 is SMNVEV (reference sequence).

The chain couples TRBV10-2 to TRBJ2-5; D is possibly TRBD1 (5 bases). Between the trimmed V and J ends, which lost 8 bases and 5 bases, there was a span of 12 bases. CDR1 is WSHSY and CDR2 is SAAADI in the germline V gene. The CDR3 is made up of 12 amino acids. The CDR3 reads CASQGFLETQYF. In DNA form, the CDR3 reads TGCGCCAGCCAGGGATTCTTGGAGACCCAGTACTTC.

The J gene is TRBJ2-1, the V gene TRBV11-2; 7 nucleotides line up with TRBD1. The CDR3 length is 15 residues. From germline, CDR1 is SGHAT and CDR2 FQNNGV. The junction had 8 bases not matched to a gene; V was cut back by 2 bases and J by 7 bases. The CDR3: CASSLSEGAWNEQFF. In nucleotides, the CDR3 is TGTGCCAGCAGCTTAAGTGAGGGGGCTTGGAATGAGCAGTTCTTC.